The 10 T cell receptor beta chains presented below share a single source sample, sequenced in a study of CD8 T cells in ankylosing spondylitis. The antigens these receptors bind are not known. Points from the study as a whole: Among TCR beta sequences, a motif of several highly homologous variants appeared characteristic of ankylosing spondylitis blood.

TCRdb independently ran MiXCR on the 5' RACE reads; one entry per CDR3 protein. The table includes hundreds of thousands of distinct CDR3 sequences, roughly a quarter detected once. Sequencing was carried out using blood, either unsorted or a sorted T cell fraction (not recorded which). These receptors were taken from a male donor with ankylosing spondylitis.

The V and J genes are TRBV11-3 and TRBJ2-1; TRBD2 aligns across 7 bases. V dropped 5 bases and J dropped 2; count of bases not matched to a gene: 12. The CDR3 sequence is 17 residues long. The germline gives CDR1 SGHNT, CDR2 YENEEA. CDR3 protein: CASSPRGAGETYNEQFF. DNA for the CDR3: TGTGCCAGCAGCCCACGAGGGGCGGGAGAAACCTACAATGAGCAGTTCTTC.

Concerning this clonotype itself: This sequence may be a read error, since a much larger clone differs from it by one base. This chain joins TRBV5-1 and TRBJ1-5; D ambiguous. The CDR3 consists of 13 residues. The V end lost 3 bases, the J end lost 2 bases, and 6 bases lay between the germline ends. The germline V gene encodes CDR1 SGHRS and CDR2 YFSETQ. This CDR3 is CASSSNGNQPQHF. CDR3 bases: TGCGCCAGCAGCTCGAATGGCAATCAGCCCCAGCATTTT.

The rearrangement joins TRBV5-1 to TRBJ2-1; 12 bases match TRBD2. Unmatched junction bases numbered 9, after V lost 5 bases and J lost 3 bases. Germline lookup yields CDR1 SGHRS and CDR2 YFSETQ. There are 17 residues in the CDR3. The CDR3 DNA follows: TGCGCCAGCAGTTCAGCCCTAGCGGGAGGGAGCTACAATGAGCAGTTCTTC. This gives the protein CASSSALAGGSYNEQFF.

J is TRBJ2-2 and V is TRBV5-1; D is undetermined. From germline, CDR1 is SGHRS and CDR2 YFSETQ. The CDR3 runs 12 residues. The V end lost 7 bases, the J end lost 3 bases, and 7 bases lay between the germline ends. The CDR3 protein is CASFTDTGELFF. CDR3 in DNA: TGCGCCAGCTTCACGGACACCGGGGAGCTGTTTTTT. The full variable domain, its missing parts supplied by reference TRBV5-1 and TRBJ2-2, is KAGVTQTPRYLIKTRGQQVTLSCSPISGHRSVSWYQQTPGQGLQFLFEYFSETQRNKGNFPGRFSGRQFSNSRSEMNVSTLELGDSALYLCASFTDTGELFFGEGSRLTVL.

This chain uses TRBV20-1 with TRBJ2-3, with a weak D call TRBD2 (6 bases). V lost 3 bases and J 2 bases, leaving 21 bases between the germline ends. The CDR3 spans 17 residues. Germline CDR1 and CDR2: DFQATT and SNEGSKA (reference sequence). CDR3 bases: TGCAGTGCTAGCCCTAACCCCGGGCAGCGGGTCACAGATACGCAGTATTTT. Protein product: CSASPNPGQRVTDTQYF.

The J gene is TRBJ2-3, the V gene TRBV5-1; possible D gene TRBD2, 6 bases. Germline-derived CDR1 and CDR2 are SGHRS and YFSETQ. CDR3 length equals 14 residues. V was cut by 7 bases and J by 6 bases, with 18 bases left in between. The CDR3 sequence is CASGPTSPTDTQYF. CDR3 DNA: TGCGCCAGCGGACCGACTAGTCCAACGGATACGCAGTATTTT. Combining the CDR3 with reference TRBV5-1 and TRBJ2-3 gives the whole variable domain KAGVTQTPRYLIKTRGQQVTLSCSPISGHRSVSWYQQTPGQGLQFLFEYFSETQRNKGNFPGRFSGRQFSNSRSEMNVSTLELGDSALYLCASGPTSPTDTQYFGPGTRLTVL.

The chain combines TRBV5-1 with TRBJ2-1; D is possibly TRBD2 (5 bases). Trimming left V 1 base short and J 7 bases short, with 15 bases between. The germline CDR1 and CDR2 sequences are SGHRS and YFSETQ. CDR3 length: 15 residues. CDR3 in amino acids: CASSLHWTGLNEQFF. The CDR3 bases are TGCGCCAGCAGCTTGCATTGGACTGGACTTAATGAGCAGTTCTTC.

The DNA of the CDR3 is TGCGCCAGCAGCGAAGACTTTGGTGGGTCCAATGAGCAGTTCTTC. Translating it yields CASSEDFGGSNEQFF. This chain connects TRBV5-1 to TRBJ2-1; unclear D gene. Germline assignment: CDR1 SGHRS and CDR2 YFSETQ. This CDR3 has 15 amino acids. Trimming cost V 4 bases and J 6 bases, with 17 bases left between them.

This chain joins TRBV5-1 and TRBJ2-7; D is unclear. The V and J ends lost 0 bases and 0 bases respectively, with 10 bases between them. Germline CDR1 SGHRS, CDR2 YFSETQ. This CDR3 has 15 residues. The CDR3 region has the DNA TGCGCCAGCAGCTTGGAAGGGCTGATCTCCTACGAGCAGTACTTC. It yields the protein CASSLEGLISYEQYF.

The chain links TRBV24-1 to TRBJ1-5, with D unclear. Germline V gives CDR1 KGHDR, CDR2 SFDVKD. The CDR3 contains 12 residues. The germline V and J ends were trimmed by 9 bases and 2 bases, with 7 bases remaining between them. CDR3 DNA: TGTGCCACCCAACGAGGCAATCAGCCCCAGCATTTT. Amino acids: CATQRGNQPQHF.